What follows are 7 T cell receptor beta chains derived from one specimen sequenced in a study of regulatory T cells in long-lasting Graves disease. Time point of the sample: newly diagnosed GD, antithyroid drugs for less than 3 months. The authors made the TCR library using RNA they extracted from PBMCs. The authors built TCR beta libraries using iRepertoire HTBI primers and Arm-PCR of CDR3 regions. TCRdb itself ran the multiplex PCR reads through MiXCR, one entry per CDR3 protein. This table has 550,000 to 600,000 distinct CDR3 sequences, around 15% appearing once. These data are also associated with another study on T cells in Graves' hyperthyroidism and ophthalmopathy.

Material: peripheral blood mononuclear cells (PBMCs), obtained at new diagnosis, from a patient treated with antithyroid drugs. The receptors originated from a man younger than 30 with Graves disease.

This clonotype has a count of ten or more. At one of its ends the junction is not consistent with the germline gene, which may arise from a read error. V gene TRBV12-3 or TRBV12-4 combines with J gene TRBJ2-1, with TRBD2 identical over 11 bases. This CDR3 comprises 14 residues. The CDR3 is CASRLAGGPYEQFF. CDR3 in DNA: TGTGCCAGCAGATTAGCGGGAGGGCCATATGAGCAGTTCTTC.

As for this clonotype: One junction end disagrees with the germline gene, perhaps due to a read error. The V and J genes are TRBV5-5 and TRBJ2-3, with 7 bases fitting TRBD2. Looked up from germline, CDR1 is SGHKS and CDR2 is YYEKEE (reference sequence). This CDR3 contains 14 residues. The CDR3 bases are TGTACCAGCAGCTCCGGACTAGACACAGATACGCAGTATTTT. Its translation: CTSSSGLDTDTQYF.

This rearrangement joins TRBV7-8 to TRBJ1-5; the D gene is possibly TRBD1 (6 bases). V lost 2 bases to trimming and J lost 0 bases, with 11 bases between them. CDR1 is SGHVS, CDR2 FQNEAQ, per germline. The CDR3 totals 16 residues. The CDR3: CASSLWAGDSNQPQHF. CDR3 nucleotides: TGTGCCAGCAGCTTATGGGCAGGGGATAGCAATCAGCCCCAGCATTTT.

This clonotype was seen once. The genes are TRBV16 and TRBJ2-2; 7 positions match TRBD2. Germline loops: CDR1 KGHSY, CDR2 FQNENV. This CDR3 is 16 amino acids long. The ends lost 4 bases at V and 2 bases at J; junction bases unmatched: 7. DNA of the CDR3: TGTGCCAGCAGCCCAGGACTAGGTGCTAACACCGGGGAGCTGTTTTTT. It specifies CASSPGLGANTGELFF.

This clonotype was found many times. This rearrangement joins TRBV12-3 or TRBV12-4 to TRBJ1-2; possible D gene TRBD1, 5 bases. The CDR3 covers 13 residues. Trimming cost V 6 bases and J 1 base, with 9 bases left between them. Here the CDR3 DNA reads TGTGCCAGCAGCCCGGGGGATAACTATGGCTACACCTTC. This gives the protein CASSPGDNYGYTF.

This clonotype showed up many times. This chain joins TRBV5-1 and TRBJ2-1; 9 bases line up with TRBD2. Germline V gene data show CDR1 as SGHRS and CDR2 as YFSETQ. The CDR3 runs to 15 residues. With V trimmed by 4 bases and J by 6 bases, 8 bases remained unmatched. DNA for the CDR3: TGCGCCAGCAGCCCGGGACTAGCCCCCTCCAATGAGCAGTTCTTC. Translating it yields CASSPGLAPSNEQFF.

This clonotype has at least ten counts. CDR3 coding DNA: TGTGCCAGCAGTTTAGGTCCAGGGGGCACCGGGGAGCTGTTTTTT. Its translation: CASSLGPGGTGELFF. This chain links TRBV12-3 or TRBV12-4 with TRBJ2-2; 7 bases map to TRBD1. The CDR3 runs to 15 residues. Trimming removed 1 base from V and 4 bases from J; junction bases left unmatched: 3.